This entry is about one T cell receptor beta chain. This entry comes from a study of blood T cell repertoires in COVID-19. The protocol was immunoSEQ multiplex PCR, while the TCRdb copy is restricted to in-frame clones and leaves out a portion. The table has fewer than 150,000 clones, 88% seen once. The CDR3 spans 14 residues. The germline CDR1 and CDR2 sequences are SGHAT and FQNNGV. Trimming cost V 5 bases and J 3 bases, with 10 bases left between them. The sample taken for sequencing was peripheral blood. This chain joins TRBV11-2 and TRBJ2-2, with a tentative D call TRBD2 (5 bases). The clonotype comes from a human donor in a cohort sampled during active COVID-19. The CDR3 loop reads CASSKRTHTGELFF. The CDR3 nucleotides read TGTGCCAGCAGCAAGCGGACCCACACCGGGGAGCTGTTTTTT.